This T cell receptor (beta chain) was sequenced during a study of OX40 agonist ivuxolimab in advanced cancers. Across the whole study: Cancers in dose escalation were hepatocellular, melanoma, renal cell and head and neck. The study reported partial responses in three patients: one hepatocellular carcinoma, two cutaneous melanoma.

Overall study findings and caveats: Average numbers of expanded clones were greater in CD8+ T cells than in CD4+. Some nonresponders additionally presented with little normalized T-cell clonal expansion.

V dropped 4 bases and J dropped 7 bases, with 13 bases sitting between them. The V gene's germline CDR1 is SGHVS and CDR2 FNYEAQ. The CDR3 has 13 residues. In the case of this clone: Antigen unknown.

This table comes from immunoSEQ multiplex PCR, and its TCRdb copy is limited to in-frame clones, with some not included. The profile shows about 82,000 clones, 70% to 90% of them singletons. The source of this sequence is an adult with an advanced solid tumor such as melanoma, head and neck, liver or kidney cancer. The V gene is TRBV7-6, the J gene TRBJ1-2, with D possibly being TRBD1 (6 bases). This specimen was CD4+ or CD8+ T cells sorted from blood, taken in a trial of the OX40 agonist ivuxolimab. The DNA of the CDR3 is TGTGCCAGCAGCTCCCCGGGGGCGGTTGGCTACACCTTC. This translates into CASSSPGAVGYTF.